This note documents a single T cell receptor (beta chain) sequence. These donors, healthy bone marrow donors, were studied. PCR employed 60 Vbeta and 13 Jbeta primers. Assay used: immunoSEQ multiplex PCR; TCRdb lists only in-frame clones, some missing. This table has 100,000 to 150,000 clones, about 9.1% appearing once. The data originate from a study of cytomegalovirus exposure and HLA in healthy donors. Germline V gene lookup returns CDR1 LNHDA and CDR2 SQIVND (reference sequence). V was cut by 6 bases and J by 2 bases, with 13 bases left in between. The CDR3 is 14 amino acids. Sequencing input: PBMCs. The TCR sequence derives from a woman in her 40s in good health and CMV-seropositive. The chain recombines TRBV19 with TRBJ1-2; D possibly corresponds to TRBD1 (6 bases). The CDR3 here is CASSSGTSNYGYTF. The CDR3 coding sequence is TGTGCCAGTAGCTCCGGGACAAGCAACTATGGCTACACCTTC. Looking up the rest from reference TRBV19 and TRBJ1-2 gives the full variable domain: DGGITQSPKYLFRKEGQNVTLSCEQNLNHDAMYWYRQDPGQGLRLIYYSQIVNDFQKGDIAEGYSVSREKKESFPLTVTSAQKNPTAFYLCASSSGTSNYGYTFGSGTRLTVV.